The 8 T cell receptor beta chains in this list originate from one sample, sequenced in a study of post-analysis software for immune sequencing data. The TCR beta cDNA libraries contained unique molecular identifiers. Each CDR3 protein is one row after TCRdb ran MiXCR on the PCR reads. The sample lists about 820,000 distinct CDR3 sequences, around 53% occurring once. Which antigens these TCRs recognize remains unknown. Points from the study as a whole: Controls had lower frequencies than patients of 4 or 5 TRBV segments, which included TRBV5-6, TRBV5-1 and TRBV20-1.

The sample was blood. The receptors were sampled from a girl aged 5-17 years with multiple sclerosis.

This CDR3 reads CASSLGLAGEPETQYF. In DNA form, the CDR3 reads TGTGCCAGCAGCTTGGGACTAGCGGGAGAACCAGAGACCCAGTACTTC. The chain uses TRBV7-3 and TRBJ2-5; TRBD2 matches 14 bases. V lost 3 bases, J lost 4 bases, and 4 bases stayed unmatched. The length of the CDR3 is 16 residues. Germline-derived CDR1 and CDR2 are SGHTA and FQGTGA.

The CDR3, as DNA: TGCGCCAGCGGGACAGATGGAAGAGAGACCCAGTACTTC. This codes for CASGTDGRETQYF. The chain has TRBV5-1 and TRBJ2-5, with 7 bases aligning to TRBD1. V dropped 7 bases and J dropped 4; count of bases not matched to a gene: 7. CDR3 length equals 13 residues. Germline values: CDR1 SGHRS, CDR2 YFSETQ.

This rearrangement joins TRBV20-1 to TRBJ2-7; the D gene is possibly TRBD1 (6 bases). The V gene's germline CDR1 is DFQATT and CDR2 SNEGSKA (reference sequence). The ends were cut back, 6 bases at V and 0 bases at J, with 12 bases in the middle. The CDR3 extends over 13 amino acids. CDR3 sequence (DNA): TGCAGTGCCCCCCTCAGGGGCTCCTACGAGCAGTACTTC. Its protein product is CSAPLRGSYEQYF.

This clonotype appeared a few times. The CDR3 loop reads CASSPAGEQGLYGYTF. In DNA form, the CDR3 reads TGTGCCAGCAGCCCGGCCGGCGAGCAGGGGCTCTATGGCTACACCTTC. This sequence joins TRBV6-5 and TRBJ1-2; D is perhaps TRBD1 (6 bases). The ends were cut back, 6 bases at V and 4 bases at J, with 21 bases in the middle. CDR3 length equals 16 residues. Germline values: CDR1 MNHEY, CDR2 SVGAGI.

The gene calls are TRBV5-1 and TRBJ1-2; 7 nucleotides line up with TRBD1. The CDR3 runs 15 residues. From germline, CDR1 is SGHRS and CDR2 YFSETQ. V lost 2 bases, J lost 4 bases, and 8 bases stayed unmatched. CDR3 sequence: CASSLDRESGYGYTF. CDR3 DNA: TGCGCCAGCAGCTTAGACAGGGAAAGTGGCTATGGCTACACCTTC.

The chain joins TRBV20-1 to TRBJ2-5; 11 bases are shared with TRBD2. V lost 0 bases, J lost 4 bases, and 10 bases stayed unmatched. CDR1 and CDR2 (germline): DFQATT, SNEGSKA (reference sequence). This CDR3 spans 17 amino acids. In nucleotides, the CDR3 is TGCAGTGCTAGAGAGCGACGGGACCTAGCGGGGGGAGAGACCCAGTACTTC. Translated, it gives CSARERRDLAGGETQYF.

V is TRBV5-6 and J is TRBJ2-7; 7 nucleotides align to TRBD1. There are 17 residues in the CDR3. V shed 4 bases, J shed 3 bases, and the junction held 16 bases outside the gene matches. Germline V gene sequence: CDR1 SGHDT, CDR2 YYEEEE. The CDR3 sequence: CASSQVLSGQLVYEQYF. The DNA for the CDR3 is TGTGCCAGCAGCCAGGTCCTCTCGGGACAGCTAGTCTACGAGCAGTACTTC.

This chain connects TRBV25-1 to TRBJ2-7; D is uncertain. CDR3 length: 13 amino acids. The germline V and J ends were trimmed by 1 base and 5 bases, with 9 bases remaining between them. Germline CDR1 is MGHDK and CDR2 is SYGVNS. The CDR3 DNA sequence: TGTGCCAGCAGTGAATCAGCAGTCCACGAGCAGTACTTC. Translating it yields CASSESAVHEQYF.